What follows are 27 T cell receptor beta chains derived from one specimen sequenced in a study of T cell responses to AZD1222 COVID-19 vaccine. The repertoire was sequenced with immunoSEQ multiplex PCR; TCRdb's copy has only in-frame clones and lacks some. Here the sample spans about 170,000 clones, 85% to 95% being singletons. The input for sequencing was peripheral blood, taken on day 0 of AZD1222 vaccination. Every receptor here comes from an adult in good health.

The chain has TRBV6-5 and TRBJ1-2, with 7 bases aligning to TRBD1. Germline V gene lookup returns CDR1 MNHEY and CDR2 SVGAGI. The CDR3 runs 14 residues. Losses at the gene ends were 2 bases for V and 6 bases for J; bases not matched to a gene: 6. The CDR3 reads CASSYRTGVDGYTF. Here the CDR3 DNA reads TGTGCCAGCAGTTACCGGACAGGCGTGGATGGCTACACCTTC.

The J gene is TRBJ2-5, the V gene TRBV18, with a possible D match to TRBD2 (7 bases). This CDR3 has 16 amino acids. V lost 3 bases, J lost 2 bases, and 16 bases lay in between. Germline V gene data show CDR1 as KGHSH and CDR2 as LQKENI. The CDR3 DNA reads TGTGCCAGCTCACCTGCTAGCGGAGGGGGGCAAGAGACCCAGTACTTC. Translated, it gives CASSPASGGGQETQYF.

The rearrangement links TRBV27 to TRBJ1-3, with TRBD1 matching over 7 bases. The junction had 11 bases not matched to a gene; V was cut back by 3 bases and J by 0 bases. This CDR3 has 18 residues. Germline CDR1 is MNHEY and CDR2 is SMNVEV (reference sequence). The CDR3 bases are TGTGCCAGCAGTTTGGATTACAGGGGACTCCTCTCTGGAAACACCATATATTTT. Its translation is CASSLDYRGLLSGNTIYF.

This sequence joins TRBV5-1 and TRBJ2-6; D ambiguous. The V gene's germline CDR1 is SGHRS and CDR2 YFSETQ. Trimming removed 0 bases at V and 3 bases at J, with 7 bases between. This CDR3 comprises 15 residues. CDR3 DNA: TGCGCCAGCAGCTTGGCGGCTGGTGGGGCCAACGTCCTGACTTTC. This gives the protein CASSLAAGGANVLTF.

The chain has TRBV5-1 and TRBJ1-4; a possible D gene is TRBD1 (5 bases). CDR1 SGHRS and CDR2 YFSETQ come from the germline V gene. CDR3 length equals 17 residues. The V and J ends lost 0 bases and 8 bases respectively, with 20 bases between them. Written as DNA, the CDR3 is TGCGCCAGCAGCTTGGAGCCCGGGCTTGGGGGTAGGGAAAAACTGTTTTTT. It encodes CASSLEPGLGGREKLFF.

The chain recombines TRBV2 with TRBJ1-1; no definite D call. The CDR3 is 14 residues long. Trimming took 3 bases from V and 1 from J, leaving 9 bases between them. Germline lookup yields CDR1 SNHLY and CDR2 FYNNEI. Here the CDR3 DNA reads TGTGCCAGCAGTGACCGGACTGAGAACACTGAAGCTTTCTTT. Translated, it gives CASSDRTENTEAFF.

V is TRBV5-1 and J is TRBJ2-5; 10 bases match TRBD2. The germline CDR1 and CDR2 sequences are SGHRS and YFSETQ. V shed 0 bases, J shed 2 bases, and the junction held 4 bases outside the gene matches. The CDR3 sequence is 16 residues long. The CDR3 here is CASSLVPAGGQETQYF. DNA of the CDR3: TGCGCCAGCAGCTTGGTACCAGCGGGGGGGCAAGAGACCCAGTACTTC.

The V call is TRBV6-5, the J call TRBJ2-7; D is possibly TRBD1 or TRBD2 (5 bases each). V was trimmed by 6 bases and J by 3 bases, leaving 15 bases between them. Germline V gene sequence: CDR1 MNHEY, CDR2 SVGAGI. The CDR3 extends over 14 amino acids. DNA of the CDR3: TGTGCCAGCAGAGGAAGGGGACCCCACTACGAGCAGTACTTC. Amino acids: CASRGRGPHYEQYF.

The chain recombines TRBV6-5 with TRBJ2-3; D not certain. The V gene's germline CDR1 is MNHEY and CDR2 SVGAGI. With 7 bases removed from V and 0 bases from J, the gap between germline ends came to 14 bases. The length of the CDR3 is 15 residues. This CDR3 is CASIPPTTSTDTQYF. CDR3 DNA: TGTGCCAGCATCCCCCCCACGACTAGCACAGATACGCAGTATTTT.

This chain joins TRBV7-6 and TRBJ2-2; D call uncertain. This CDR3 is built from 15 residues. Germline CDR1 SGHVS, CDR2 FNYEAQ. Trimming cost V 7 bases and J 4 bases, with 16 bases left between them. The CDR3, as DNA: TGTGCCAGCACCCAGGCTCTTATGGTCACCGGGGAGCTGTTTTTT. This encodes CASTQALMVTGELFF.

The genes are TRBV11-2 and TRBJ2-1, with D unresolved. Trimming removed 4 bases at V and 6 bases at J, with 7 bases between. The CDR3 extends over 12 amino acids. The germline V gene encodes CDR1 SGHAT and CDR2 FQNNGV. The CDR3 protein is CASSWGGNEQFF. The CDR3 DNA reads TGTGCCAGCAGCTGGGGTGGCAATGAGCAGTTCTTC.

This chain joins TRBV27 and TRBJ2-7; D may be TRBD1 (5 bases). The CDR3 runs 13 residues. Trimming cost V 0 bases and J 5 bases, with 8 bases left between them. Germline values: CDR1 MNHEY, CDR2 SMNVEV (reference sequence). The CDR3 bases are TGTGCCAGCAGTTTATCCAGGGCCCACGAGCAGTACTTC. Translated: CASSLSRAHEQYF.

The chain has TRBV3-1 (or the pseudogene TRBV3-2) and TRBJ1-5; D ambiguous. Trimming took off 4 bases at V and 5 bases at J, with 12 bases between the two ends. CDR3 length: 14 residues. Germline CDR1 LGHDT, CDR2 YNNKEL (reference sequence). The CDR3 loop reads CASSPKMGYQPQHF. The CDR3 DNA reads as TGTGCCAGCAGCCCCAAGATGGGTTATCAGCCCCAGCATTTT.

This chain links TRBV11-2 with TRBJ2-1, with a tentative D call TRBD1 (6 bases). This CDR3 region has 16 residues. The V and J ends lost 3 bases and 2 bases respectively, with 14 bases between them. CDR1 SGHAT and CDR2 FQNNGV come from the germline V gene. CDR3 in amino acids: CASSLRGTLPYNEQFF. The DNA for the CDR3 is TGTGCCAGCAGCTTGAGGGGGACACTACCCTACAATGAGCAGTTCTTC.

V usage is TRBV18 and J usage is TRBJ2-2; D gene uncertain. CDR3 length equals 13 residues. V was trimmed by 4 bases and J by 2 bases, leaving 5 bases between them. Germline V gene data show CDR1 as KGHSH and CDR2 as LQKENI. This CDR3 reads CASSLRNTGELFF. The CDR3 DNA follows: TGTGCCAGCTCACTTCGAAACACCGGGGAGCTGTTTTTT.

The gene calls are TRBV7-2 and TRBJ2-7; D is unresolved. V lost 1 base to trimming and J lost 0 bases, with 10 bases between them. CDR1 SGHTA and CDR2 FQGNSA come from the germline V gene. This CDR3 has 15 residues. The CDR3 reads CASSLVMGSSYEQYF. The CDR3 nucleotides are TGTGCCAGCAGCTTAGTAATGGGTTCCTCCTACGAGCAGTACTTC.

V and J are TRBV25-1 and TRBJ1-6; TRBD1 matches at 10 bases. The CDR3 totals 14 residues. Per germline, CDR1 MGHDK and CDR2 SYGVNS. With 5 bases clipped from V and 10 bases from J, the junction kept 5 bases outside the gene matches. Written as DNA, the CDR3 is TGTGCCAGCAGTTCCGGGACAGGGGACTCACCCCTCCACTTT. It specifies CASSSGTGDSPLHF.

The chain links TRBV12-3 or TRBV12-4 to TRBJ1-6; D is undetermined. This CDR3 is built from 12 residues. Trimming cost V 3 bases and J 9 bases, with 6 bases left between them. The DNA of the CDR3 is TGTGCCAGCAGTTTCGTCCGTTCACCCCTCCACTTT. It is translated as CASSFVRSPLHF.

The CDR3 spells CASSLGQPTREAFF. The CDR3 coding sequence is TGTGCCAGCAGCTTAGGACAGCCTACTAGGGAGGCTTTCTTT. This rearrangement joins TRBV13 to TRBJ1-1; D unresolved. V was shortened by 0 bases and J by 11 bases, with 16 bases between the two germline ends. Germline CDR1 is PRHDT and CDR2 is FYEKMQ (reference sequence). CDR3 length: 14 amino acids. The whole variable domain, filled in from reference TRBV13 and TRBJ1-1, reads AAGVIQSPRHLIKEKRETATLKCYPIPRHDTVYWYQQGPGQDPQFLISFYEKMQSDKGSIPDRFSAQQFSDYHSELNMSSLELGDSALYFCASSLGQPTREAFFGQGTRLTVV.

The CDR3 sequence: CASSFSSYGYTF. The CDR3 DNA sequence: TGTGCCAGCAGTTTCTCGAGCTATGGCTACACCTTC. The rearrangement links TRBV12-3 or TRBV12-4 to TRBJ1-2; no firm D call. The V gene lost 3 bases and the J gene lost 4 bases, with 6 bases spanning the gap. The CDR3 is made up of 12 amino acids.

The rearrangement uses TRBV6-5 and TRBJ2-7; 7 nucleotides agree with TRBD1. V dropped 11 bases and J dropped 2; count of bases not matched to a gene: 15. Per germline, CDR1 MNHEY and CDR2 SVGAGI. The CDR3 runs 15 residues. This CDR3 reads CAAANQGDPPYEQYF. CDR3 nucleotide sequence: TGTGCCGCGGCGAATCAGGGGGACCCCCCCTACGAGCAGTACTTC.

The chain has TRBV5-5 and TRBJ1-1; D is undetermined. CDR3 length: 14 residues. In germline, CDR1 is SGHKS, CDR2 YYEKEE (reference sequence). V was cut by 2 bases and J by 0 bases, with 8 bases left in between. For the CDR3, the DNA is TGTGCCAGCAGCTTTAACGGCGTGAACACTGAAGCTTTCTTT. As protein: CASSFNGVNTEAFF. Using reference TRBV5-5 and TRBJ1-1 for the parts outside the CDR3, the full variable domain is DAGVTQSPTHLIKTRGQQVTLRCSPISGHKSVSWYQQVLGQGPQFIFQYYEKEERGRGNFPDRFSARQFPNYSSELNVNALLLGDSALYLCASSFNGVNTEAFFGQGTRLTVV.

The gene calls are TRBV2 and TRBJ1-1; D call uncertain. This CDR3 is 15 amino acids long. With 7 bases removed from V and 5 bases from J, the gap between germline ends came to 20 bases. Germline-derived CDR1 and CDR2 are SNHLY and FYNNEI. CDR3 DNA sequence: TGTGCCAGCATGAGGGCACCCGAGGTTGGGACTGAAGCTTTCTTT. This sequence encodes CASMRAPEVGTEAFF.

The rearrangement joins TRBV7-9 to TRBJ2-1; the D call may be TRBD1 or TRBD2 (6 bases each). Germline V lookup: CDR1 SEHNR, CDR2 FQNEAQ (reference sequence). The CDR3 spans 13 residues. With 5 bases removed from V and 6 bases from J, the gap between germline ends came to 11 bases. This chain's CDR3 is CASSGGGSNEQFF. CDR3 in DNA: TGTGCCAGCAGCGGAGGGGGGAGCAATGAGCAGTTCTTC.

This chain joins TRBV6-5 and TRBJ1-6; 8 bases map to TRBD1. Germline CDR1 and CDR2: MNHEY and SVGAGI. The CDR3 runs 15 residues. With 4 bases clipped from V and 6 bases from J, the junction kept 5 bases outside the gene matches. The CDR3 sequence is CASSLTGEANSPLHF. CDR3 DNA sequence: TGTGCCAGCAGTTTGACAGGGGAGGCTAATTCACCCCTCCACTTT.

V and J are TRBV11-2 and TRBJ1-1; 8 positions match TRBD1. The ends lost 0 bases at V and 1 base at J; junction bases unmatched: 1. CDR3 length: 15 residues. Germline V gene data show CDR1 as SGHAT and CDR2 as FQNNGV. The CDR3 coding sequence is TGTGCCAGCAGCTTAGAGGGGACAGGGAACACTGAAGCTTTCTTT. This codes for CASSLEGTGNTEAFF.

The chain is built from TRBV18 and TRBJ1-5, with 8 bases matching TRBD1. CDR3 size: 13 residues. Germline CDR1 is KGHSH and CDR2 is LQKENI. Trimming cost V 3 bases and J 6 bases; bases outside gene matches: 1. CDR3 nucleotides: TGTGCCAGCTCACCCACAGGGGGTCAGCCCCAGCATTTT. Translation: CASSPTGGQPQHF.